This entry describes one T cell receptor (beta chain). In the authors' workflow: By means of reference gene primer amplification, nucleated cell counts were estimated. TCRdb's table, derived via immunoSEQ multiplex PCR, lists solely in-frame clones and lacks some. For V, J and clone size, that table is used; D and trimming come from the DNA. The sample holds about 260,000 clones, about 90% seen once. The sample originates from a study of blood T cell repertoires in COVID-19. As for the study in general: Material from acute and convalescent COVID-19 was sourced from the United States, Italy and Spain.

In Seattle, patients joined the study during active infection and were tracked longitudinally. The CDR3 contains 15 residues. Germline loops: CDR1 LGHNA, CDR2 YNFKEQ. V lost 0 bases and J 9 bases, leaving 15 bases between the germline ends. The sample taken for sequencing was peripheral blood. The chain combines TRBV4-2 with TRBJ2-1; a possible D gene is TRBD2 (5 bases). The receptor was isolated from a woman aged 25-40 years with COVID-19, enrolled during active disease. CDR3 coding DNA: TGTGCCAGCAGCCAAGAAAGCCTAGCCTTAGGTGAGCAGTTCTTC. Translation: CASSQESLALGEQFF.